These T cell receptor beta chains were read from a single sample in a study of cytomegalovirus exposure and HLA in healthy donors. Measured with immunoSEQ multiplex PCR; TCRdb has only the in-frame clones, and not every one. The sample holds 100,000 to 150,000 clones, roughly 14% seen once. Sequenced sample: PBMCs. Source of these receptors: a woman under 30 in good health and CMV-seronegative. The CDR3 runs from the conserved cysteine through the conserved F or W. D genes are given only for firm matches. The size field is filled for only some rows; it gives once, few, many or a size class.

few	TRBV15	TRBJ1-5	TRBD1	TGTGCCACCAGCAGGACAGGGATCAATCAGCCCCAGCATTTT	CATSRTGINQPQHF
few	TRBV30	TRBJ1-6	TRBD1	TGTGCCTGGAAGACAGGGGATAATTCACCCCTCCACTTT	CAWKTGDNSPLHF
.	TRBV5-6	TRBJ1-1	.	TGTGCCAGCAGCTTGTCCGGGGGATGGACTGAAGCTTTCTTT	CASSLSGGWTEAFF
.	TRBV7-2	TRBJ1-2	.	TGTGCCAGCAGCCTTATCACGGGGAACTATGGCTACACCTTC	CASSLITGNYGYTF
few	TRBV9	TRBJ2-1	TRBD2	TGTGCCAGCAGCGAGCGGGGGGGTACGGATGAGCAGTTCTTC	CASSERGGTDEQFF
.	TRBV2	TRBJ2-7	TRBD2	TGTGCCAGCAGTGTGGCGGGAGGCTACGAGCAGTACTTC	CASSVAGGYEQYF
.	TRBV5-6	TRBJ2-7	.	TGTGCCAGCAGCTTGGACGTCCCAAGGGCGGGGACGACCTACGAGCAGTACTTC	CASSLDVPRAGTTYEQYF
.	TRBV27	TRBJ2-5	TRBD2	TGTGCCAGCAGTGTGGGGGTACTAGCGGGAGAGACCCAGTACTTC	CASSVGVLAGETQYF
.	TRBV6-6	TRBJ2-7	.	TGTGCCAGCAACTCGGGTTTCGGCTACGAGCAGTACTTC	CASNSGFGYEQYF
few	TRBV28	TRBJ1-1	.	TGTGCCAGCAGTTCGAGGGGTGGGGCGGGGAGGTTTTTCTTT	CASSSRGGAGRFFF
.	TRBV27	TRBJ1-1	.	TGTGCCAGCAGTTTATTGGGGACACCCAACACTGAAGCTTTCTTT	CASSLLGTPNTEAFF
few	TRBV6-1	TRBJ2-1	TRBD2	TGTGCCAGCAGTGCCTTCAGACTAGCGGGGGGCGGGGCTGAGCAGTTCTTC	CASSAFRLAGGGAEQFF
.	TRBV28	TRBJ2-7	.	TGTGCCAGCAGTTTAGCGGGAAGATCCCACGAGCAGTACTTC	CASSLAGRSHEQYF
few	TRBV4-3	TRBJ2-5	TRBD1	TGCGCCAGCAGCCACCCGCCCGAATCCGGGACAGGACAAGAGACCCAGTACTTC	CASSHPPESGTGQETQYF
few	TRBV5-8	TRBJ1-5	.	TGTGCCAGCAGCTTGAGTCAGGGGATGAGCAATCAGCCCCAGCATTTT	CASSLSQGMSNQPQHF
.	TRBV13	TRBJ2-3	.	TGTGCCAGCAGCACTCCCGGGGATACGCAGTATTTT	CASSTPGDTQYF
few	TRBV7-9	TRBJ1-4	.	TGTGCCAGCACGCAAAACGGGGTGGAGGGAGAAAAACTGTTTTTT	CASTQNGVEGEKLFF
few	TRBV5-4	TRBJ1-6	.	TGTGCCAGCAGCTTGGGCGGGAGGAATTCACCCCTCCACTTT	CASSLGGRNSPLHF